This TCR beta chain originates from a study of technical replicates of blood from several donors. Between the trimmed V and J ends, which lost 5 bases and 4 bases, there was a span of 20 bases. The germline V gene encodes CDR1 SGHTA and CDR2 FQGNSA. This CDR3 contains 16 residues. Sequencing was performed with immunoSEQ multiplex PCR; in TCRdb, only in-frame clones are kept and a portion is missing. The sample has over 50,000 clones; approximately 86% are singletons. Sequencing was carried out using PBMCs. The clonotype originates from a human donor in good health. Some clones in this sample may be carry-over from other donors' samples. The chain carries TRBV7-2 and TRBJ1-2, with a weak D call TRBD1 (6 bases). CDR3 region: CASSPGTQVLGYGYTF. CDR3 bases: TGTGCCAGCAGCCCCGGGACACAAGTATTGGGCTATGGCTACACCTTC. Supplemented by reference TRBV7-2 and TRBJ1-2, the full variable domain reads GAGVSQSPSNKVTEKGKDVELRCDPISGHTALYWYRQSLGQGLEFLIYFQGNSAPDKSGLPSDRFSAERTGGSVSTLTIQRTQQEDSAVYLCASSPGTQVLGYGYTFGSGTRLTVV.